The rows below give T cell receptor beta chains drawn from one sample of a study of blood T cell repertoires in COVID-19. Repertoires were generated with immunoSEQ multiplex PCR, while TCRdb's copy carries only in-frame clones and drops some. The sample contains around 100,000 clones, roughly 87% of which appear only once. Sample: peripheral blood. These receptors all come from a young man in a cohort sampled during active COVID-19. The CDR3 runs from the conserved cysteine through the conserved F or W. A D gene is named only where the DNA matches it firmly. Not all rows give a size; the values are once, few, many and, for expanded clones, a class.

abundance	d_gene	v_gene	CDR3aa
NA	TRBD1	TRBV4-1	CASSTLTTGPGYTF
NA	NA	TRBV5-1	CASSFEGRTDTQYF
NA	TRBD1	TRBV28	CASSLGTANNYGYTF
NA	TRBD2	TRBV24-1	CATSDPGGGSGLTDTQYF
few	TRBD1	TRBV30	CAWSPGTGGSNSPLHF
NA	NA	TRBV3-1/TRBV3-2	CASSPTGGRTDTQYF
NA	TRBD1	TRBV5-1	CASSFETGLYEQYF
NA	NA	TRBV6-1	CASSETGMRSNTEAFF
NA	NA	TRBV7-9	CASSPIGQGNTEAFF
NA	TRBD1	TRBV3-1/TRBV3-2	CASSLISGTGTYEQYF
NA	NA	TRBV5-1	CASSLMPSYNEQFF
NA	NA	TRBV11-2	CASSFQGGNSPLHF
NA	TRBD1	TRBV28	CASSESQGASNQPQHF
NA	NA	TRBV10-3	CASRGGDTEAFF
once	NA	TRBV29-1	CSVLTGRTDTQYF
NA	TRBD2	TRBV5-1	CASSLPGLATQDTQYF
NA	TRBD2	TRBV9	CASSVGGQETQYF
NA	NA	TRBV19	CASSQQPNEQYF